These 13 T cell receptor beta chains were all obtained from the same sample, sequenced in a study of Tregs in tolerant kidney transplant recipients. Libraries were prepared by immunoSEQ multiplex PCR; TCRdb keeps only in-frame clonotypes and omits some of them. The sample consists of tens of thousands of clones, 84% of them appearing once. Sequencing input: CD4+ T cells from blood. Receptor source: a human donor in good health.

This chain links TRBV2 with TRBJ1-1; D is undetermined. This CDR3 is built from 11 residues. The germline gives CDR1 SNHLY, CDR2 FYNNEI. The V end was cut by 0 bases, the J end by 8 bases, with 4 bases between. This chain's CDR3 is CASSEASEAFF. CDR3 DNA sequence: TGTGCCAGCAGTGAAGCGTCCGAAGCTTTCTTT.

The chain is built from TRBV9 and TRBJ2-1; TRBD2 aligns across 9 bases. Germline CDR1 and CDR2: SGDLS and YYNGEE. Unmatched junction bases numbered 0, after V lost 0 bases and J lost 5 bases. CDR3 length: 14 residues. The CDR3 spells CASSVGLADNEQFF. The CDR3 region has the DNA TGTGCCAGCAGCGTAGGACTAGCGGACAATGAGCAGTTCTTC.

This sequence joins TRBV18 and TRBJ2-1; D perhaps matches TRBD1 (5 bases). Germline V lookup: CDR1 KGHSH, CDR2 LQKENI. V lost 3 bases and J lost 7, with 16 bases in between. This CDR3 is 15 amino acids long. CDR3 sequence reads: CASSPDHLRGNEQFF. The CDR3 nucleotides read TGTGCCAGCTCACCGGACCACTTAAGGGGTAATGAGCAGTTCTTC.

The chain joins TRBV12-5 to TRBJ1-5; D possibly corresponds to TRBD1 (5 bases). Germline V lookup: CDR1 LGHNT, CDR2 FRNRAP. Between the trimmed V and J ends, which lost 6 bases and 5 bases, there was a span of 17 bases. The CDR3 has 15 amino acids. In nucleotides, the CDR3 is TGTGCTAGTGGGCCCGATGGGGGACTCCATCAGCCCCAGCATTTT. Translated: CASGPDGGLHQPQHF.

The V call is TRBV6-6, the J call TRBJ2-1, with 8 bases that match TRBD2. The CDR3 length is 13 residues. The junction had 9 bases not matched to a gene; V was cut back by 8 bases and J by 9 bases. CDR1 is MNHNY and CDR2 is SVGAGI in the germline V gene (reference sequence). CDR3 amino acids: CASDRLATGEQFF. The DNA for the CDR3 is TGTGCCAGCGACCGACTAGCGACGGGTGAGCAGTTCTTC.

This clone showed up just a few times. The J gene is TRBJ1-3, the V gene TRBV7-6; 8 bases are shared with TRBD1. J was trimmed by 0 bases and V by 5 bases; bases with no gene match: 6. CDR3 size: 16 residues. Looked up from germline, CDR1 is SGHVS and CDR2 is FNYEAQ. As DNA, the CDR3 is TGTGCCAGCAGCCCCCAGGGGGCTGGCTCTGGAAACACCATATATTTT. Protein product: CASSPQGAGSGNTIYF.

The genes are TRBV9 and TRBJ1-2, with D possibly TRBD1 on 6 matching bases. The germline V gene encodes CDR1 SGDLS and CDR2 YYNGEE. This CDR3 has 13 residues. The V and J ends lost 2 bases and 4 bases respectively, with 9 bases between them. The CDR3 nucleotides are TGTGCCAGCAGCGTCGGACAGTCCTATGGCTACACCTTC. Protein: CASSVGQSYGYTF. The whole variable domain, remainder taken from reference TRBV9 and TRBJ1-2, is DSGVTQTPKHLITATGQRVTLRCSPRSGDLSVYWYQQSLDQGLQFLIQYYNGEERAKGNILERFSAQQFPDLHSELNLSSLELGDSALYFCASSVGQSYGYTFGSGTRLTVV.

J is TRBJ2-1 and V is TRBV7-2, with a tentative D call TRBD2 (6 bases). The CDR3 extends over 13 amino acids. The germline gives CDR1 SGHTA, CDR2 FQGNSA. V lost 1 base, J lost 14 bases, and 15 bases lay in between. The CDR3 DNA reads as TGTGCCAGCAGCTTAGTCCCCCGGGACTTAGAGTTCTTC. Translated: CASSLVPRDLEFF.

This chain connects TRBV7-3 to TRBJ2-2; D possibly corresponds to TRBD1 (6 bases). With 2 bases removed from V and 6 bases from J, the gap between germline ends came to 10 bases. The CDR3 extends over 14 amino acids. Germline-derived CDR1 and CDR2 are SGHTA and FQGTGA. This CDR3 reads CASSLGTRAGELFF. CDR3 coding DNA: TGTGCCAGCAGCTTAGGGACACGCGCCGGGGAGCTGTTTTTT.

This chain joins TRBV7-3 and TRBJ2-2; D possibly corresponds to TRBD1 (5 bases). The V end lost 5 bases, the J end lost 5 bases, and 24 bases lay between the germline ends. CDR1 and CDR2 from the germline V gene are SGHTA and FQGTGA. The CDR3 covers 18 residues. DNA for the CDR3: TGTGCCAGCAGCATAAACAGCGTAGGACCTAGGGGTACCGGGGAGCTGTTTTTT. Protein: CASSINSVGPRGTGELFF.

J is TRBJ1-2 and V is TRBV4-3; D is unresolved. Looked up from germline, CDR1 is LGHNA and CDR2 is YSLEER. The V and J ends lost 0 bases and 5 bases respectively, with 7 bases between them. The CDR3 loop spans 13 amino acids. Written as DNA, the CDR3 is TGCGCCAGCAGCCAAGATCTGTTGTATGGCTACACCTTC. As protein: CASSQDLLYGYTF.

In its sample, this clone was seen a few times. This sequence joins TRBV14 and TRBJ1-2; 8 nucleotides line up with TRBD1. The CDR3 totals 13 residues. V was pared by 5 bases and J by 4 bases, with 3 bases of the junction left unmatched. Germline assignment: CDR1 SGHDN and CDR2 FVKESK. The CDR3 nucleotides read TGTGCCAGCAGCGACAGGGGAATCTATGGCTACACCTTC. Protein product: CASSDRGIYGYTF.

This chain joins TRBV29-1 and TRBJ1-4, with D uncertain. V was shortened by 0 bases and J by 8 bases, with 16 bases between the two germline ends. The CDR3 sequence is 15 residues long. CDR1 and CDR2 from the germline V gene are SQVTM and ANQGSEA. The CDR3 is CSVEDPFSGEEKLFF. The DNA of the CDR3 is TGCAGCGTTGAAGACCCGTTTTCCGGAGAGGAAAAACTGTTTTTT.